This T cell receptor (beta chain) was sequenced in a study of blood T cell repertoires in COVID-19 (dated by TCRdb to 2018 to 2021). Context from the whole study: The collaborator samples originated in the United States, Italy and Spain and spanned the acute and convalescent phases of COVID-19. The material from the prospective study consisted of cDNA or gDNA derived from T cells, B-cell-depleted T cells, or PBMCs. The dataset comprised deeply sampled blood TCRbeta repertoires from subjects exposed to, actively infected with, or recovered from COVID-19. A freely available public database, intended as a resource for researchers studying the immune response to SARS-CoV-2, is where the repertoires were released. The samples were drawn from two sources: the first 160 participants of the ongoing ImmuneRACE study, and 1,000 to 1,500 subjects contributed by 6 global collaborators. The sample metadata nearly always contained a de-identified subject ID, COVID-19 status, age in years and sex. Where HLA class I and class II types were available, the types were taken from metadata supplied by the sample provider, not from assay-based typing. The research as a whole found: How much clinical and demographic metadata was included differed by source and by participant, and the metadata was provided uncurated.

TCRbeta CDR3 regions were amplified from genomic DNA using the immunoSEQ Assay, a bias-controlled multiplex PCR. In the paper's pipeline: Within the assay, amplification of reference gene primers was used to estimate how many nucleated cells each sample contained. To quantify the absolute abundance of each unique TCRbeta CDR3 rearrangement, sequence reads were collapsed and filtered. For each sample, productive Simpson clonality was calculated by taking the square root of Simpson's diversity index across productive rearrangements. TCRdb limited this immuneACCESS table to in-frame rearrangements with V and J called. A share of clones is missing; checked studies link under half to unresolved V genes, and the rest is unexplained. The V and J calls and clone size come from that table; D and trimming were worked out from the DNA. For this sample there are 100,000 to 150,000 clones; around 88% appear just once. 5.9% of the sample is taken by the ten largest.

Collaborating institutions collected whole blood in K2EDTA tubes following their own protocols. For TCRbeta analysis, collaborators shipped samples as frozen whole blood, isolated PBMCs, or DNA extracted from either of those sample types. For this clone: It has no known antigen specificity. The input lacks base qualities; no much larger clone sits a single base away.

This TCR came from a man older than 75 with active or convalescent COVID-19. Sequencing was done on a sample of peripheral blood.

The CDR3 here reads CASSQQLAGGFTEAFF. The bases read TGTGCCAGCAGCCAACAGCTTGCGGGGGGCTTCACTGAAGCTTTCTTT. Here the chain combines TRBV14 and TRBJ1-1; perhaps TRBD1 is the D gene, with 6 bases matching. For CDR1 and CDR2, the germline V gene lists SGHDN and FVKESK. At the junction V is shortened by 2 bases and J by 4 bases, with 17 bases in between. Reading from cysteine to phenylalanine, the CDR3 counts 16 amino acids. Only CDR3 DNA remains: 48 bases, in frame from the first base.